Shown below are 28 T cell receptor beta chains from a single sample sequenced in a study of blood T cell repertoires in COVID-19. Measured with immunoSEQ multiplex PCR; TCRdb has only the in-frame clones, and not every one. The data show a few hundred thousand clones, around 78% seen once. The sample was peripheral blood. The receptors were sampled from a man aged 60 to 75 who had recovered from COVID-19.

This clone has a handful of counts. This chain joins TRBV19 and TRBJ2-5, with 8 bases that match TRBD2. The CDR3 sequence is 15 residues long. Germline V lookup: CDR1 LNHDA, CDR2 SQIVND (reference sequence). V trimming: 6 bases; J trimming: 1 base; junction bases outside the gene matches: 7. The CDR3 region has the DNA TGTGCCAGTAGCAGGGCGCGGGGGGTCCAAGAGACCCAGTACTTC. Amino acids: CASSRARGVQETQYF.

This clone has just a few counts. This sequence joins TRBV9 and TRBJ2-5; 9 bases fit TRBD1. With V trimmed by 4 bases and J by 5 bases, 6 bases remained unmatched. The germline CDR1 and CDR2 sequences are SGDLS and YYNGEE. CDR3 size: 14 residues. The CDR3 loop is CASSPSGTGETQYF. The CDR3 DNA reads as TGTGCCAGCAGCCCCTCCGGGACAGGGGAGACCCAGTACTTC.

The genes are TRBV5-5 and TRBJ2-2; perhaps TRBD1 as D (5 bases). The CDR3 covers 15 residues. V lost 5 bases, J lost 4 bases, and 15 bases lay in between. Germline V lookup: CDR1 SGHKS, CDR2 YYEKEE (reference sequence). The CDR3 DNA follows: TGTGCCAGCAGTCCCCCCAGGGCCCTCACCGGGGAGCTGTTTTTT. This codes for CASSPPRALTGELFF.

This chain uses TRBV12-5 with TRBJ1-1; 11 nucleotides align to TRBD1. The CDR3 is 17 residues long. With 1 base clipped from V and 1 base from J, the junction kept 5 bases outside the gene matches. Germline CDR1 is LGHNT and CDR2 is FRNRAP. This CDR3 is CASGLATGTGGNTEAFF. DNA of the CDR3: TGTGCTAGTGGTTTGGCCACGGGGACAGGGGGGAACACTGAAGCTTTCTTT.

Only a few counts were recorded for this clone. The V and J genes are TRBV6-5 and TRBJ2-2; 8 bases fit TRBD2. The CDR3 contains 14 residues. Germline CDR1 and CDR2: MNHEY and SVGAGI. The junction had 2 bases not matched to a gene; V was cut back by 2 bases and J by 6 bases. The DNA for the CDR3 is TGTGCCAGCAGTTACAGTAGCGGGGCCGGGGAGCTGTTTTTT. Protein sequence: CASSYSSGAGELFF.

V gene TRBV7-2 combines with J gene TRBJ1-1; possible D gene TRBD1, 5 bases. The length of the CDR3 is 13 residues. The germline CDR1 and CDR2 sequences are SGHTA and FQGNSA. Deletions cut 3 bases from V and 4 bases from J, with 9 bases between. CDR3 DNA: TGTGCCAGCAGCTTTGGGGCTGGCACTGAAGCTTTCTTT. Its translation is CASSFGAGTEAFF.

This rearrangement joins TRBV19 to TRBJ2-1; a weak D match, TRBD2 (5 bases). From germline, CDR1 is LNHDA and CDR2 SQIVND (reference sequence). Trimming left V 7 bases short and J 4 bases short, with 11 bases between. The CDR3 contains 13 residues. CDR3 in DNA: TGTGCCAGTACTAGCTCCCTTTACAATGAGCAGTTCTTC. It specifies CASTSSLYNEQFF.

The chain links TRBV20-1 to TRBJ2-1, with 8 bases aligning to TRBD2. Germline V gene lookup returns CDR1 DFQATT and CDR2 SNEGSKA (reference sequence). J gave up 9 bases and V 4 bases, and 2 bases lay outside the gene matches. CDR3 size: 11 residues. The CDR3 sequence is CSATRGGEQFF. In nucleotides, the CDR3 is TGCAGTGCTACTCGGGGGGGTGAGCAGTTCTTC.

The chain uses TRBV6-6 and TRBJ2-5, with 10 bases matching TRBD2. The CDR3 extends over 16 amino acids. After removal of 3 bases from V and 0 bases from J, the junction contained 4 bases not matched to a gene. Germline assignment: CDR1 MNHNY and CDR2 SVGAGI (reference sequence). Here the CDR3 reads CASSYKRGGNQETQYF. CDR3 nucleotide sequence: TGTGCCAGCAGTTATAAGCGGGGGGGGAACCAAGAGACCCAGTACTTC.

CDR3 in DNA: TGTGCCAGCAGCTCCACGGGACTTAGCACAGATACGCAGTATTTT. It specifies CASSSTGLSTDTQYF. The chain joins TRBV7-2 to TRBJ2-3, with TRBD2 as a possible D gene (6 bases). Between the trimmed V and J ends, which lost 4 bases and 0 bases, there was a span of 11 bases. This CDR3 is 15 amino acids long. CDR1 and CDR2 (germline): SGHTA, FQGNSA.

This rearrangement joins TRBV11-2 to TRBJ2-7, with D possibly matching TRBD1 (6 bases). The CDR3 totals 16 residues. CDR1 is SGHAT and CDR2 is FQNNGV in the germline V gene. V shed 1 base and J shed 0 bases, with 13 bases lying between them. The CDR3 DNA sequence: TGTGCCAGCAGCTTAGGGGGACATCCAAGCTCCTACGAGCAGTACTTC. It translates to CASSLGGHPSSYEQYF. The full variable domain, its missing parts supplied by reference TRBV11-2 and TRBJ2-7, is EAGVAQSPRYKIIEKRQSVAFWCNPISGHATLYWYQQILGQGPKLLIQFQNNGVVDDSQLPKDRFSAERLKGVDSTLKIQPAKLEDSAVYLCASSLGGHPSSYEQYFGPGTRLTVT.

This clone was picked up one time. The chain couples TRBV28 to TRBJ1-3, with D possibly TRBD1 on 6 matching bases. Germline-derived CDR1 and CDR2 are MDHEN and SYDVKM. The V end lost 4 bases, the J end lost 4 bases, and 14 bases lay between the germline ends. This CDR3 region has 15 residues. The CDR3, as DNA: TGTGCCAGCAGTTCTCTGCAGGGGCTAGGAAACACCATATATTTT. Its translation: CASSSLQGLGNTIYF.

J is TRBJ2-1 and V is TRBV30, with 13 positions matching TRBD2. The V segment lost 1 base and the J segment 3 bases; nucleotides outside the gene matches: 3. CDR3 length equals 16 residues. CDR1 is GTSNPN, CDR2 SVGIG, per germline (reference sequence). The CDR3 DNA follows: TGTGCCTGGAGTGGGACTAGCGGGAGCCGCTACAATGAGCAGTTCTTC. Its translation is CAWSGTSGSRYNEQFF.

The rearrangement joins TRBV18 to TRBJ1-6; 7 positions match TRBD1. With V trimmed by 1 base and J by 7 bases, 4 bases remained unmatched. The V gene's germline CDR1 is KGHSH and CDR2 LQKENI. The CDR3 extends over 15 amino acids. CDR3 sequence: CASSPQGAQNSPLHF. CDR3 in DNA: TGTGCCAGCTCACCACAGGGGGCGCAGAATTCACCCCTCCACTTT.

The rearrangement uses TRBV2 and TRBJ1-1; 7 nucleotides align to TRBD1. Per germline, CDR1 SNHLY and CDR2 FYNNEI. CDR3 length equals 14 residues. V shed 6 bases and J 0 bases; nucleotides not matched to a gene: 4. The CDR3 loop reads CASRGQNMNTEAFF. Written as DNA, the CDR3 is TGTGCCAGCAGGGGACAGAATATGAACACTGAAGCTTTCTTT.

The CDR3 nucleotides are TGTGCCAGCAGCTTAAGCGGGGGGGCCGTAGATACGCAGTATTTT. This sequence encodes CASSLSGGAVDTQYF. The chain has TRBV5-6 and TRBJ2-3, with 10 bases identical to TRBD2. The V gene's germline CDR1 is SGHDT and CDR2 YYEEEE. Unmatched junction bases numbered 5, after V lost 2 bases and J lost 5 bases. This CDR3 is built from 15 residues.

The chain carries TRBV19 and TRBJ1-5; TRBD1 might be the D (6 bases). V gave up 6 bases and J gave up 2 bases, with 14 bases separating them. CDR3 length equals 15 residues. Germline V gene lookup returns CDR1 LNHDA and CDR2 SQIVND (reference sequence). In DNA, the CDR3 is TGTGCCAGTAGGGAAAAGACAGGCGGCAATCAGCCCCAGCATTTT. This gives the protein CASREKTGGNQPQHF.

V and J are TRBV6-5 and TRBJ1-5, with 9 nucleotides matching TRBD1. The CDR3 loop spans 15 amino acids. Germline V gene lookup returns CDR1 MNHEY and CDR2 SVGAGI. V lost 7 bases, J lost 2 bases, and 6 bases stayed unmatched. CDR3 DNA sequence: TGTGCCAGCAAAATGGACAGGGGTGGCAATCAGCCCCAGCATTTT. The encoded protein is CASKMDRGGNQPQHF.

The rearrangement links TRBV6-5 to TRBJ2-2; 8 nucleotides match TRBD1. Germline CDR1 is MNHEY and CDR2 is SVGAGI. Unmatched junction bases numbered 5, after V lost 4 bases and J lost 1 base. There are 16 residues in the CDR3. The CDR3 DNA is TGTGCCAGCAGTTGGCGGACAGGGTGGAACACCGGGGAGCTGTTTTTT. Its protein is CASSWRTGWNTGELFF.

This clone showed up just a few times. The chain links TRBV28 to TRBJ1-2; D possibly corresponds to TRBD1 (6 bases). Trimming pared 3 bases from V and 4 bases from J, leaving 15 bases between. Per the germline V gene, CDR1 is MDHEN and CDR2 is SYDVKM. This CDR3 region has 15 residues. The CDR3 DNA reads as TGTGCCAGCAGTTTGGGAGGGGCAGGGGTCTATGGCTACACCTTC. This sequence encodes CASSLGGAGVYGYTF.

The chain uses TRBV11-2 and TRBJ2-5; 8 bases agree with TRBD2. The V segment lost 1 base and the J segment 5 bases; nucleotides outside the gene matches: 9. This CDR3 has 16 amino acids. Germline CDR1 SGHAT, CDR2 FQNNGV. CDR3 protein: CASSLALAGGRETQYF. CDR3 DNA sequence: TGTGCCAGCAGCTTAGCCCTAGCCGGCGGGAGGGAGACCCAGTACTTC.

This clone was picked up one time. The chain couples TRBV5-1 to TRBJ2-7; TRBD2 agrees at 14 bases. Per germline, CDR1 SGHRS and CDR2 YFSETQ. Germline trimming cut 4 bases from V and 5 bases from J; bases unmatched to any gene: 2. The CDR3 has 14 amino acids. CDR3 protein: CASSRGLAGDEQYF. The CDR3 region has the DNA TGCGCCAGCAGCCGGGGACTAGCGGGAGACGAGCAGTACTTC. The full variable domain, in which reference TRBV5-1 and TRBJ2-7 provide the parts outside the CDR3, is KAGVTQTPRYLIKTRGQQVTLSCSPISGHRSVSWYQQTPGQGLQFLFEYFSETQRNKGNFPGRFSGRQFSNSRSEMNVSTLELGDSALYLCASSRGLAGDEQYFGPGTRLTVT.

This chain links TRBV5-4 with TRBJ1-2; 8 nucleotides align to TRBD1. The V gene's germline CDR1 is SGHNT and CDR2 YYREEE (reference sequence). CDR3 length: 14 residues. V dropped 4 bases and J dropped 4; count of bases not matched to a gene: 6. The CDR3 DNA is TGTGCCAGCAGCCCGGGGACAGGACGCTATGGCTACACCTTC. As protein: CASSPGTGRYGYTF.

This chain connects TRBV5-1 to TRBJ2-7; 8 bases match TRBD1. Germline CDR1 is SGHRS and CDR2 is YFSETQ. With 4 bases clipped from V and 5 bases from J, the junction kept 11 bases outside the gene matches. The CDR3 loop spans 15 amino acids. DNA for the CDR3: TGCGCCAGCAGCGCTAGCGCAGGGGGCGCGGACGAGCAGTACTTC. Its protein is CASSASAGGADEQYF. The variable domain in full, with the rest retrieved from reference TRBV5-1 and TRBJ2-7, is KAGVTQTPRYLIKTRGQQVTLSCSPISGHRSVSWYQQTPGQGLQFLFEYFSETQRNKGNFPGRFSGRQFSNSRSEMNVSTLELGDSALYLCASSASAGGADEQYFGPGTRLTVT.

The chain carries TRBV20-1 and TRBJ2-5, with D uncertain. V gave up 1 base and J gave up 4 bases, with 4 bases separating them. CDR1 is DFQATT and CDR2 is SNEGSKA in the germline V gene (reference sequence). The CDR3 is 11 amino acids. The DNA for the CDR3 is TGCAGTGCTAGAGTCGGAGAGACCCAGTACTTC. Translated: CSARVGETQYF.

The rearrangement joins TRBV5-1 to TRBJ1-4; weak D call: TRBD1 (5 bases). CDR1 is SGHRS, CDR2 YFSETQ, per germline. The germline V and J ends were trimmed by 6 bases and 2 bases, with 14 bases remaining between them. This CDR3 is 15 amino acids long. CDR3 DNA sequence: TGCGCCAGCAAGGTCGGCGGGACCACTAATGAAAAACTGTTTTTT. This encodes CASKVGGTTNEKLFF.

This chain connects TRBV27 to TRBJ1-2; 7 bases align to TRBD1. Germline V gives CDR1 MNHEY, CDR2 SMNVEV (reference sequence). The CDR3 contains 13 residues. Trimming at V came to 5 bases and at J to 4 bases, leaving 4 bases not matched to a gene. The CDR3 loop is CASSGTDSYGYTF. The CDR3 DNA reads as TGTGCCAGCAGTGGGACAGACAGCTATGGCTACACCTTC.

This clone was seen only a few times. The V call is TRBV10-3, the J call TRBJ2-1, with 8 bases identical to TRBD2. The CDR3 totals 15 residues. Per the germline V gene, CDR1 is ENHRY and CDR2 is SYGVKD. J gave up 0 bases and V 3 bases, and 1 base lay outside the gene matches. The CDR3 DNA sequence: TGTGCCATCAGTGACAGCGGGAGCTCCTACAATGAGCAGTTCTTC. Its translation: CAISDSGSSYNEQFF.